This T cell receptor (beta chain) comes out of a study of shared clonotypes between healthy human individuals. Study-wide background: Those who served as donors were two women and a few men between the ages of 18 and 49. The study used three CD4 naive, three CD4 memory, two CD8 naive and one CD8 memory plate per donor.

Method: immunoSEQ multiplex PCR; TCRdb's copy keeps in-frame clones and lacks some. The sample has some 900,000 clones, 76% seen once. Trimming left V 3 bases short and J 7 bases short, with 10 bases between. From germline, CDR1 is SNHLY and CDR2 FYNNEI. The CDR3 totals 12 residues. The source is a man aged 18 to 35 in good health. Sequences were obtained from memory CD4+ T cells sorted from blood. As for subset: CD45RA-negative fraction. The V gene is TRBV2, the J gene TRBJ2-7; D gene unclear. Here the CDR3 reads CASSDDMAEQYF. The CDR3 bases are TGTGCCAGCAGTGACGATATGGCAGAGCAGTACTTC. The whole variable domain, remainder taken from reference TRBV2 and TRBJ2-7, is EPEVTQTPSHQVTQMGQEVILRCVPISNHLYFYWYRQILGQKVEFLVSFYNNEISEKSEIFDDQFSVERPDGSNFTLKIRSTKLEDSAMYFCASSDDMAEQYFGPGTRLTVT.